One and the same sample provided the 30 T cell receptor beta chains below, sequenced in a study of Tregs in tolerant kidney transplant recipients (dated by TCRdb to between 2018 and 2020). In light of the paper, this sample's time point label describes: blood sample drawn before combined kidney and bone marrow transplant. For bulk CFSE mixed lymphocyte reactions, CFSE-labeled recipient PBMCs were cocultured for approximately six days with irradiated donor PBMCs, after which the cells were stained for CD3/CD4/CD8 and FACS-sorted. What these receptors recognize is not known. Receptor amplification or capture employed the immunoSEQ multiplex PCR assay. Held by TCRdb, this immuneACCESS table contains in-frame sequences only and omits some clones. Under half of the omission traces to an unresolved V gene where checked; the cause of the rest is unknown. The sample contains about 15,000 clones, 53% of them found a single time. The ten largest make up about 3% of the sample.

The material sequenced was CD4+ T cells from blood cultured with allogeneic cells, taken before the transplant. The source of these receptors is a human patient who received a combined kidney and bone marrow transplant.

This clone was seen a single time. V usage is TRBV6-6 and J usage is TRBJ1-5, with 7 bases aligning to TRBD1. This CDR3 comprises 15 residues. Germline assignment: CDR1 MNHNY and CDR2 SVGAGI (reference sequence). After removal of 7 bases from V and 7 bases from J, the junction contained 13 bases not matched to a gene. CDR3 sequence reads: CASTPTRQGKQPQHF. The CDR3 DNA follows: TGTGCCAGCACCCCGACGAGACAGGGTAAACAGCCCCAGCATTTT.

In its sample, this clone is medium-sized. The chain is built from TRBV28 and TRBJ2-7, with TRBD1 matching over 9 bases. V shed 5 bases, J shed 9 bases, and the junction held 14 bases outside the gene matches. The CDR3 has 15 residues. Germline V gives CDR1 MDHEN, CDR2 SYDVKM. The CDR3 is CASSPQGQGVLGQYF. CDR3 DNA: TGTGCCAGCAGTCCACAGGGACAGGGCGTGCTGGGGCAGTACTTC.

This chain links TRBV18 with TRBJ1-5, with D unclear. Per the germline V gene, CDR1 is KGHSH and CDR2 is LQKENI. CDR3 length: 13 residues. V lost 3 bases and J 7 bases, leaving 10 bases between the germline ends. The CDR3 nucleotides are TGTGCCAGCTCACCTCATAGGGAGCAGCCCCAGCATTTT. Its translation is CASSPHREQPQHF. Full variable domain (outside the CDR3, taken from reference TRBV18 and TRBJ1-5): NAGVMQNPRHLVRRRGQEARLRCSPMKGHSHVYWYRQLPEEGLKFMVYLQKENIIDESGMPKERFSAEFPKEGPSILRIQQVVRGDSAAYFCASSPHREQPQHFGDGTRLSIL.

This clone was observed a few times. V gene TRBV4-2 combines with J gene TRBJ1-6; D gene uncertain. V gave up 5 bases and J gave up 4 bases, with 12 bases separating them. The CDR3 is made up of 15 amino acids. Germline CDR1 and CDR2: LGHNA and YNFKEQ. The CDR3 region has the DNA TGTGCCAGCAGCTTGGCTGGGAGGTATAATTCACCCCTCCACTTT. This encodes CASSLAGRYNSPLHF.

The CDR3: CASSWIGGALGTDTQYF. CDR3 DNA sequence: TGTGCCAGCAGCTGGATTGGGGGGGCCCTAGGCACAGATACGCAGTATTTT. V usage is TRBV4-2 and J usage is TRBJ2-3; a possible D gene is TRBD2 (7 bases). This CDR3 has 17 amino acids. V lost 5 bases and J 1 base, leaving 19 bases between the germline ends. Germline CDR1 and CDR2: LGHNA and YNFKEQ.

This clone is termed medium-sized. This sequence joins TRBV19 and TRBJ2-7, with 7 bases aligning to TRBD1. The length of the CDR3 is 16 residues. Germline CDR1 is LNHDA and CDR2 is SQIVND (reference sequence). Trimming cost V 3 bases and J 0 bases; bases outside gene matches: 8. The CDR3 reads CASSILGTANSYEQYF. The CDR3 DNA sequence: TGTGCCAGTAGTATCCTCGGGACAGCCAACTCCTACGAGCAGTACTTC.

The CDR3 DNA follows: TGTGCCAGCAGGGACAGATTTAACACTGAAGCTTTCTTT. This gives the protein CASRDRFNTEAFF. The gene calls are TRBV25-1 and TRBJ1-1; perhaps TRBD1 as D (6 bases). This CDR3 is 13 amino acids long. V lost 6 bases to trimming and J lost 2 bases, with 10 bases between them. Germline CDR1 is MGHDK and CDR2 is SYGVNS.

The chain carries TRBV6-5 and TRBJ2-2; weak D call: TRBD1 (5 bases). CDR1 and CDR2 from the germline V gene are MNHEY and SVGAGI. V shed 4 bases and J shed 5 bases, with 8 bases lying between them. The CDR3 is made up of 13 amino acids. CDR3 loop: CASSSQGTGELFF. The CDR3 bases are TGTGCCAGCAGTTCGCAGGGAACCGGGGAGCTGTTTTTT.

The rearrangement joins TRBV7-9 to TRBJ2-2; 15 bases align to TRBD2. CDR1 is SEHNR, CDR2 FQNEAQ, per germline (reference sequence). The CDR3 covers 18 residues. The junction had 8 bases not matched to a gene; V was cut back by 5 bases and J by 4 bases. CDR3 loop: CASSRPGLAGGGTGELFF. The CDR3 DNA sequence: TGTGCCAGCAGCCGTCCGGGACTAGCGGGAGGAGGCACCGGGGAGCTGTTTTTT.

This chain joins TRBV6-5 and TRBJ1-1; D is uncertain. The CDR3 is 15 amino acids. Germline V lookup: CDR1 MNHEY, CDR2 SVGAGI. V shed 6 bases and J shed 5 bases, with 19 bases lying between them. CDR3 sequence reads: CASRALLEFGTEAFF. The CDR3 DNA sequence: TGTGCCAGCAGAGCCCTTCTGGAGTTTGGGACTGAAGCTTTCTTT.

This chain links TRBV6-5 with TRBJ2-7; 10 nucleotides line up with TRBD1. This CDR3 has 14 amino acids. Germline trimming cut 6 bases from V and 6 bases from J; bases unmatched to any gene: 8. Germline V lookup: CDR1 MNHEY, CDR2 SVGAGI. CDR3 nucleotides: TGTGCCAGCAGGGGGACAGGGGCAGTTGGCGAGCAGTACTTC. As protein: CASRGTGAVGEQYF.

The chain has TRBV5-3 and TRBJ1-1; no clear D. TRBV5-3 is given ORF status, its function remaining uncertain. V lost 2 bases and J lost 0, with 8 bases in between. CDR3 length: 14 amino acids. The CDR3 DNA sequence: TGTGCCAGAAGCTTTCGTCAGGTGAACACTGAAGCTTTCTTT. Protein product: CARSFRQVNTEAFF.

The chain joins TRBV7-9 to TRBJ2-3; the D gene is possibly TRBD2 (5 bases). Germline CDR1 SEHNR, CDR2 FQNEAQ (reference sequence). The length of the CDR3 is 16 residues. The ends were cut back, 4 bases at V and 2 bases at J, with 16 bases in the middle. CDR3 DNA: TGTGCCAGCAGCTCTAGACCGGGAAGAAACACAGATACGCAGTATTTT. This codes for CASSSRPGRNTDTQYF.

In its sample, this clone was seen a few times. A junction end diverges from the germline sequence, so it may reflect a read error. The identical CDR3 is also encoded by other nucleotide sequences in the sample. This chain's CDR3 is CASSQLQGHNSPLHF. CDR3 coding DNA: TGTGCCAGCTCCCAACTACAGGGGCATAATTCCCCCCTCCACTTT. V gene TRBV18 combines with J gene TRBJ1-6; 7 bases agree with TRBD1. This CDR3 comprises 15 residues. Germline CDR1 and CDR2: KGHSH and LQKENI.

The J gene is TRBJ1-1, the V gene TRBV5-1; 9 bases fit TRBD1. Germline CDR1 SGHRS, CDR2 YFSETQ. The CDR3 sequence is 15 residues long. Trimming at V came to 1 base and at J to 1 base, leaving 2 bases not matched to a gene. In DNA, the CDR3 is TGCGCCAGCAGCTTGCGACAGGGGGGGAACACTGAAGCTTTCTTT. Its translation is CASSLRQGGNTEAFF.

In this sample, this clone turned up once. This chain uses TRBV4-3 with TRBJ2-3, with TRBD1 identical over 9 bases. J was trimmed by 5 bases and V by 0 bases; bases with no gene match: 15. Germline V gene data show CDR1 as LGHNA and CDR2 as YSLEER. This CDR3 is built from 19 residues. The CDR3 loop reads CASSQEQGALGLGGDTQYF. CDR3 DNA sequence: TGCGCCAGCAGCCAAGAACAGGGGGCGCTCGGTCTGGGGGGAGATACGCAGTATTTT.

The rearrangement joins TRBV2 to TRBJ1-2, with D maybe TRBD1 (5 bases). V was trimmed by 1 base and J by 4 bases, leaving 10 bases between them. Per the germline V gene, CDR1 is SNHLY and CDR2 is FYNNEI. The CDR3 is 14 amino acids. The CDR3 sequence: CASSEEGFSYGYTF. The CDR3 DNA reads TGTGCCAGCAGTGAAGAGGGGTTCAGCTATGGCTACACCTTC.

In DNA form, the CDR3 reads TGTGCCAGCAGCGTAGGGCTAGCGGGGGGAGGCTCCTACAATGAGCAGTTCTTC. This translates into CASSVGLAGGGSYNEQFF. The chain has TRBV9 and TRBJ2-1, with 11 bases that match TRBD2. Looked up from germline, CDR1 is SGDLS and CDR2 is YYNGEE. The V gene end was trimmed by 0 bases and the J gene end by 0 bases; junction bases not matched to a gene: 5. The CDR3 totals 18 residues.

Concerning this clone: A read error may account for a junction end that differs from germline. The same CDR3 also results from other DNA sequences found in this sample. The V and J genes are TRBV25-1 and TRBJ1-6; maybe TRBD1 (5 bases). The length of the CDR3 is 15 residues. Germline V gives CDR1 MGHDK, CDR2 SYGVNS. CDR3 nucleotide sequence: TGTGCCAGCAGTGATTTTTCAGGGTATAATTCCCCCCTCCACTTT. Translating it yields CASSDFSGYNSPLHF.

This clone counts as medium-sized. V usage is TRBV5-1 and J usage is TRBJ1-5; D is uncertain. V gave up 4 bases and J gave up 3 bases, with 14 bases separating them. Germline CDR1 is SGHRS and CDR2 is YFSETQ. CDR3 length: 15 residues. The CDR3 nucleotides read TGCGCCAGCAGCCCTTCGGGGAATCCCAATCAGCCCCAGCATTTT. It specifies CASSPSGNPNQPQHF.

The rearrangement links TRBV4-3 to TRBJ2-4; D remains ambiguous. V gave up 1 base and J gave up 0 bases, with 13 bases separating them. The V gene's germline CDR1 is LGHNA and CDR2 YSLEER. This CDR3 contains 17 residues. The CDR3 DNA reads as TGCGCCAGCAGCCAAGTTCGAGGTCTAGTAGCCAAAAACATTCAGTACTTC. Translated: CASSQVRGLVAKNIQYF.

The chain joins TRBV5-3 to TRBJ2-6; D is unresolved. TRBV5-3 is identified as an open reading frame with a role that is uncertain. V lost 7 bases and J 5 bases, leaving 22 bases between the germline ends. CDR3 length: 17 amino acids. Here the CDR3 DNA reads TGTGCCAGATTGATCGATGGTGAACAAAGTCGGGCCAACGTCCTGACTTTC. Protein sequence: CARLIDGEQSRANVLTF.

CDR3 bases: TGTGCCAGCTCACCGTGGACAGGGGGAGAGACCCAGTACTTC. This encodes CASSPWTGGETQYF. The rearrangement joins TRBV18 to TRBJ2-5, with 10 bases aligning to TRBD1. Germline lookup yields CDR1 KGHSH and CDR2 LQKENI. The CDR3 runs to 14 residues. J was trimmed by 4 bases and V by 3 bases; bases with no gene match: 2.

DNA for the CDR3: TGTGCCATCAACCCTTTTCCGCGGGGGACTCCAAACGCTCTCAATGAGCAGTTCTTC. Its translation: CAINPFPRGTPNALNEQFF. The chain recombines TRBV10-3 with TRBJ2-1; 7 positions match TRBD2. With V trimmed by 7 bases and J by 6 bases, 24 bases remained unmatched. There are 19 residues in the CDR3. The germline gives CDR1 ENHRY, CDR2 SYGVKD.

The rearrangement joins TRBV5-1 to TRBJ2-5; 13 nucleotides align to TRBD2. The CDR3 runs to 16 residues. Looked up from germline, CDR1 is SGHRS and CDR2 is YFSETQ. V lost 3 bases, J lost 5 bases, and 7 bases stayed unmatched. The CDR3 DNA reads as TGCGCCAGCAGCTGGGGACTAGCGGGACGGGAGGAGACCCAGTACTTC. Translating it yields CASSWGLAGREETQYF.

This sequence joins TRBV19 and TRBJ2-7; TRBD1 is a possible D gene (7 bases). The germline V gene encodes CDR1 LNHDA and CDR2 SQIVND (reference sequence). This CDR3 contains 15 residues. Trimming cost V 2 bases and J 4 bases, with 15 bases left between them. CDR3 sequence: CASSIKGQGGYEQYF. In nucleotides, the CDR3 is TGTGCCAGTAGTATAAAGGGGCAGGGGGGATACGAGCAGTACTTC.

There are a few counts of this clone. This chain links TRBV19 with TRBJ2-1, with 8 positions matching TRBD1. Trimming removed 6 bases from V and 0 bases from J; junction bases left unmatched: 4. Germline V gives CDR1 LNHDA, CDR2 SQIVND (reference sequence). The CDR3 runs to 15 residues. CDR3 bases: TGTGCCAGTAGCCGACAGGGGTTCTCCTACAATGAGCAGTTCTTC. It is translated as CASSRQGFSYNEQFF.

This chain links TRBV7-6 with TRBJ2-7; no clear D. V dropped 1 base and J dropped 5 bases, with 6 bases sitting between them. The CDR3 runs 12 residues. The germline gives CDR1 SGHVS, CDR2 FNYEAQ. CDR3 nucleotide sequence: TGTGCCAGCAGCTTAGGTCCGGACGAGCAGTACTTC. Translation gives CASSLGPDEQYF. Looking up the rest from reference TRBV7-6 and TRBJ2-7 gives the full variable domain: GAGVSQSPRYKVTKRGQDVALRCDPISGHVSLYWYRQALGQGPEFLTYFNYEAQQDKSGLPNDRFSAERPEGSISTLTIQRTEQRDSAMYRCASSLGPDEQYFGPGTRLTVT.

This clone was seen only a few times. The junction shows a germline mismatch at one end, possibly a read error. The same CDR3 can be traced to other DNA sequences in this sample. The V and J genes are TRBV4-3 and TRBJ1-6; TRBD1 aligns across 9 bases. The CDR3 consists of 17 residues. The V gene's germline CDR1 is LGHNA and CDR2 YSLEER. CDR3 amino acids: CASSHGLTGGSNSPLHF. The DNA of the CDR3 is TGCGCCAGCAGCCATGGTTTGACAGGGGGAAGTAATTCCCCCCTCCACTTT.

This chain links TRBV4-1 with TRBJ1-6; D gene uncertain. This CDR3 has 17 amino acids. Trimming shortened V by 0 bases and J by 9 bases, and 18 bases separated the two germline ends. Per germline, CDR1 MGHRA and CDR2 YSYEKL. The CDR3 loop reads CASSQEWGAGSRSPLHF. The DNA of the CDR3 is TGCGCCAGCAGCCAAGAATGGGGTGCGGGAAGTCGTTCACCCCTCCACTTT.